The clone carrying this T cell receptor (delta chain) appeared many times. Its antigen is undetermined. With CATT, TCRdb re-called clones from the multiplex PCR reads. This sample has some 51,000 delta-chain clones, with 1.9% found just once. The data stem from a study of γδ T cells in repeated Plasmodium falciparum infection. Study-level background: Malaria-naive adults were infected with P. falciparum NF54 four times over around 600 days. Each infection was followed by sampling at 21 days, plus baseline and some pre-infection draws.

Broader study findings: Vgamma9/Vdelta2+ repertoires stayed stably polyclonal over time and infection.

Bulk repertoires came from Vgamma9/Vdelta2+ or Vdelta2-negative gammadelta T cells flow-sorted from PBMC. V lost 1 base and J lost 0, with 15 bases in between. This CDR3 contains 17 residues. Germline V gives CDR1 TSWWSYY, CDR2 QGS. The chain has TRDV1 and TRDJ1, with D perhaps matching TRDD3 (5 bases). The sequence was collected from a pool of human donors (malaria-infected and uninfected, not separated). Material: gamma-delta T cells from blood. The CDR3 DNA reads TGTGCTCTTGGGGAACGGAGGTCCGGGGAGTACACCGATAAACTCATCTTT. Translation gives CALGERRSGEYTDKLIF.